Below, 14 T cell receptor beta chains from the same sample are listed, as sequenced in a study of T cell responses to AZD1222 COVID-19 vaccine. Only in-frame clones appear in the TCRdb table, and some are missing; sequencing was by immunoSEQ multiplex PCR. The sample yields about 170,000 clones, about 83% seen once. The sample consisted of peripheral blood, taken 28 days after the second AZD1222 dose. The receptors come from an adult who received the AZD1222 COVID-19 vaccine.

The chain couples TRBV27 to TRBJ2-1; 9 positions match TRBD1. After removal of 10 bases from V and 4 bases from J, the junction contained 11 bases not matched to a gene. The CDR3 has 15 residues. Germline CDR1 reads MNHEY; CDR2 reads SMNVEV (reference sequence). As DNA, the CDR3 is TGTGCCACCCGGACAGGGGTTGTCCCTTACAATGAGCAGTTCTTC. Encoded protein: CATRTGVVPYNEQFF.

This clone was detected only once. This chain joins TRBV3-1 (or the pseudogene TRBV3-2) and TRBJ1-6; no definite D call. V lost 4 bases, J lost 9 bases, and 10 bases lay in between. Germline CDR1 and CDR2: LGHDT and YNNKEL (reference sequence). The CDR3 is made up of 13 amino acids. The CDR3 sequence is CASSLGRISPLHF. CDR3 bases: TGTGCCAGCAGCCTGGGGAGGATTTCACCCCTCCACTTT.

V and J are TRBV2 and TRBJ1-4, with D hard to call. The CDR3 covers 15 residues. Per germline, CDR1 SNHLY and CDR2 FYNNEI. Deletions cut 2 bases from V and 5 bases from J, with 12 bases between. The CDR3 protein is CASSELRLSNEKLFF. The CDR3 bases are TGTGCCAGCAGTGAATTAAGACTCTCCAATGAAAAACTGTTTTTT.

This chain connects TRBV5-4 to TRBJ2-3, with D possibly TRBD1 on 5 matching bases. CDR3 length: 17 residues. Germline loops: CDR1 SGHNT, CDR2 YYREEE (reference sequence). Trimming removed 3 bases from V and 7 bases from J, with 24 bases in between. CDR3: CASSYKGLRTTRNTQYF. The CDR3 nucleotides read TGTGCCAGCAGCTACAAGGGGTTGCGAACAACACGGAATACGCAGTATTTT.

The V gene is TRBV5-5, the J gene TRBJ1-1, with TRBD1 matching over 8 bases. The CDR3 contains 16 residues. Germline V gene lookup returns CDR1 SGHKS and CDR2 YYEKEE (reference sequence). The V segment lost 4 bases and the J segment 7 bases; nucleotides outside the gene matches: 15. The CDR3: CASSPTVDRVRIEAFF. CDR3 sequence (DNA): TGTGCCAGCAGCCCTACGGTGGACAGGGTAAGGATTGAAGCTTTCTTT.

The chain employs TRBV2 and TRBJ2-2; 11 positions agree with TRBD1. CDR1 is SNHLY and CDR2 is FYNNEI in the germline V gene. Germline trimming cut 7 bases from V and 6 bases from J; bases unmatched to any gene: 7. This CDR3 region has 15 residues. The CDR3 loop is CASTGQGASPGELFF. The DNA of the CDR3 is TGTGCCAGCACTGGACAGGGGGCTTCTCCCGGGGAGCTGTTTTTT.

As DNA, the CDR3 is TGTGCCAGCAGTTTATTTCCCTCCGGGGGAAAATCACCCCTCCACTTT. This sequence encodes CASSLFPSGGKSPLHF. This rearrangement joins TRBV27 to TRBJ1-6; the D gene is possibly TRBD1 (5 bases). The germline CDR1 and CDR2 sequences are MNHEY and SMNVEV (reference sequence). CDR3 length: 16 residues. Trimming took off 1 base at V and 10 bases at J, with 17 bases between the two ends.

The genes are TRBV12-3 or TRBV12-4 and TRBJ1-2; D uncertain. This CDR3 has 11 residues. Trimming took 7 bases from V and 4 from J, leaving 7 bases between them. The CDR3 region is CASTRSYGYTF. CDR3 coding DNA: TGTGCCAGCACCAGGTCCTATGGCTACACCTTC.

The chain recombines TRBV3-1 (or the pseudogene TRBV3-2) with TRBJ1-5; 10 bases are shared with TRBD1. This CDR3 region has 15 residues. Per the germline V gene, CDR1 is LGHDT and CDR2 is YNNKEL (reference sequence). The V and J ends lost 4 bases and 6 bases, in that order; junction bases with no gene match: 6. CDR3 amino acids: CASSPRQGAGQPQHF. The CDR3 region has the DNA TGTGCCAGCAGCCCTAGACAGGGGGCAGGTCAGCCCCAGCATTTT.

CDR3: CASSQGLAGAGGGEQFF. The CDR3 nucleotides are TGTGCCAGCAGCCAGGGACTAGCGGGGGCCGGGGGTGGTGAGCAGTTCTTC. This chain links TRBV3-1 (or the pseudogene TRBV3-2) with TRBJ2-1, with TRBD2 matching over 14 bases. CDR1 is LGHDT and CDR2 is YNNKEL in the germline V gene (reference sequence). The CDR3 runs to 17 residues. V shed 3 bases, J shed 9 bases, and the junction held 10 bases outside the gene matches.

The chain joins TRBV6-5 to TRBJ2-7, with TRBD1 matching over 8 bases. The germline V gene has CDR1 MNHEY and CDR2 SVGAGI. V shed 7 bases and J 1 base; nucleotides not matched to a gene: 9. The CDR3 covers 15 residues. The chain's CDR3 is CASTGQGKGSYEQYF. The CDR3 DNA sequence: TGTGCCAGCACCGGACAGGGAAAGGGGTCCTACGAGCAGTACTTC.

The V call is TRBV5-1, the J call TRBJ1-4; 7 bases agree with TRBD1. Losses at the gene ends were 3 bases for V and 5 bases for J; bases not matched to a gene: 7. The CDR3 has 15 amino acids. Germline V gene sequence: CDR1 SGHRS, CDR2 YFSETQ. CDR3 amino acids: CASSSTGIRNEKLFF. CDR3 DNA sequence: TGCGCCAGCAGCTCGACAGGGATAAGAAATGAAAAACTGTTTTTT. Variable domain in full (rest from reference TRBV5-1 and TRBJ1-4): KAGVTQTPRYLIKTRGQQVTLSCSPISGHRSVSWYQQTPGQGLQFLFEYFSETQRNKGNFPGRFSGRQFSNSRSEMNVSTLELGDSALYLCASSSTGIRNEKLFFGSGTQLSVL.

J is TRBJ1-4 and V is TRBV19; D remains ambiguous. The V end was cut by 3 bases, the J end by 6 bases, with 14 bases between. Germline values: CDR1 LNHDA, CDR2 SQIVND (reference sequence). The CDR3 runs to 15 residues. The CDR3 DNA reads as TGTGCCAGTAGTATTGTCAGCGGTGGTGATGAAAAACTGTTTTTT. Its protein is CASSIVSGGDEKLFF.

This chain links TRBV6-2 or TRBV6-3 with TRBJ2-7; D is undetermined. V shed 6 bases and J shed 6 bases, with 12 bases lying between them. The germline CDR1 and CDR2 sequences are MNHEY and SVGEGT. The CDR3 is 12 residues long. The CDR3 DNA sequence: TGTGCCAGCAGCCCCCCTTTTGGCGAGCAGTACTTC. Amino acids: CASSPPFGEQYF.